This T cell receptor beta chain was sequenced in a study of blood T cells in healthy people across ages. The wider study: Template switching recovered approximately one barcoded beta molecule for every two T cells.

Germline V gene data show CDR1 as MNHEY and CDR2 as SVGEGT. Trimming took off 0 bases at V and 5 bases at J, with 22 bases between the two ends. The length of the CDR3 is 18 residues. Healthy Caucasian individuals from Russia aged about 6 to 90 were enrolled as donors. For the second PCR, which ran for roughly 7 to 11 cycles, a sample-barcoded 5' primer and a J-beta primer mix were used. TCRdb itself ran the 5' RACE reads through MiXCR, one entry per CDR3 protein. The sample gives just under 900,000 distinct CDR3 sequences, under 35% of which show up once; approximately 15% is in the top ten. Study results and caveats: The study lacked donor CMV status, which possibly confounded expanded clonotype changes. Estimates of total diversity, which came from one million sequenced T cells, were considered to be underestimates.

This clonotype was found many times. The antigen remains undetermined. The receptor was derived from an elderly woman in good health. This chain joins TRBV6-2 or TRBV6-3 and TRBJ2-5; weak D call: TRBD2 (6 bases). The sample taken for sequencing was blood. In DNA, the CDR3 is TGTGCCAGCAGTTACTCGAAAGAGGCGGTCGGGGGAAGGGAGACCCAGTACTTC. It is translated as CASSYSKEAVGGRETQYF.